This TCR beta chain originates from a study of human T cells and chemical hapten exposure. Study details: Patients were given diphenylcyclopropenone on the scalp weekly across the roughly 25-week study. Among samples, TCR yields varied mainly because of small differences in pooled library volume.

Overall study results and limits: Versus controls, expanded TCRs had significantly more large CDR3 similarity clusters.

TCRdb used MiXCR to reprocess the RACE reads, holding one entry per CDR3 protein. This table holds 50,000 to 70,000 distinct CDR3 sequences, about an eighth found once. The CDR3 is 13 amino acids. V lost 5 bases to trimming and J lost 1 base, with 11 bases between them. Germline CDR1 DFQATT, CDR2 SNEGSKA (reference sequence). To note about this clonotype: Its antigen is still unknown.

Time point of the sample: patch test 3, about 24 weeks after DPC sensitization. This sample's treatment: therapeutic diphenylcyclopropenone sensitization with weekly scalp DPC. Researchers sampled blood before each patch test went on. The rearrangement joins TRBV20-1 to TRBJ1-2; D is unresolved. The receptor was isolated from a man younger than 45 with alopecia areata. Some clones in this sample may be carry-over from other donors' samples. The material sequenced was whole blood, taken in connection with sensitization to the hapten diphenylcyclopropenone (DPC). The DNA for the CDR3 is TGCAGTGCTCGCCCGACGGTTAACTATGGCTACACCTTC. Amino acid sequence: CSARPTVNYGYTF.